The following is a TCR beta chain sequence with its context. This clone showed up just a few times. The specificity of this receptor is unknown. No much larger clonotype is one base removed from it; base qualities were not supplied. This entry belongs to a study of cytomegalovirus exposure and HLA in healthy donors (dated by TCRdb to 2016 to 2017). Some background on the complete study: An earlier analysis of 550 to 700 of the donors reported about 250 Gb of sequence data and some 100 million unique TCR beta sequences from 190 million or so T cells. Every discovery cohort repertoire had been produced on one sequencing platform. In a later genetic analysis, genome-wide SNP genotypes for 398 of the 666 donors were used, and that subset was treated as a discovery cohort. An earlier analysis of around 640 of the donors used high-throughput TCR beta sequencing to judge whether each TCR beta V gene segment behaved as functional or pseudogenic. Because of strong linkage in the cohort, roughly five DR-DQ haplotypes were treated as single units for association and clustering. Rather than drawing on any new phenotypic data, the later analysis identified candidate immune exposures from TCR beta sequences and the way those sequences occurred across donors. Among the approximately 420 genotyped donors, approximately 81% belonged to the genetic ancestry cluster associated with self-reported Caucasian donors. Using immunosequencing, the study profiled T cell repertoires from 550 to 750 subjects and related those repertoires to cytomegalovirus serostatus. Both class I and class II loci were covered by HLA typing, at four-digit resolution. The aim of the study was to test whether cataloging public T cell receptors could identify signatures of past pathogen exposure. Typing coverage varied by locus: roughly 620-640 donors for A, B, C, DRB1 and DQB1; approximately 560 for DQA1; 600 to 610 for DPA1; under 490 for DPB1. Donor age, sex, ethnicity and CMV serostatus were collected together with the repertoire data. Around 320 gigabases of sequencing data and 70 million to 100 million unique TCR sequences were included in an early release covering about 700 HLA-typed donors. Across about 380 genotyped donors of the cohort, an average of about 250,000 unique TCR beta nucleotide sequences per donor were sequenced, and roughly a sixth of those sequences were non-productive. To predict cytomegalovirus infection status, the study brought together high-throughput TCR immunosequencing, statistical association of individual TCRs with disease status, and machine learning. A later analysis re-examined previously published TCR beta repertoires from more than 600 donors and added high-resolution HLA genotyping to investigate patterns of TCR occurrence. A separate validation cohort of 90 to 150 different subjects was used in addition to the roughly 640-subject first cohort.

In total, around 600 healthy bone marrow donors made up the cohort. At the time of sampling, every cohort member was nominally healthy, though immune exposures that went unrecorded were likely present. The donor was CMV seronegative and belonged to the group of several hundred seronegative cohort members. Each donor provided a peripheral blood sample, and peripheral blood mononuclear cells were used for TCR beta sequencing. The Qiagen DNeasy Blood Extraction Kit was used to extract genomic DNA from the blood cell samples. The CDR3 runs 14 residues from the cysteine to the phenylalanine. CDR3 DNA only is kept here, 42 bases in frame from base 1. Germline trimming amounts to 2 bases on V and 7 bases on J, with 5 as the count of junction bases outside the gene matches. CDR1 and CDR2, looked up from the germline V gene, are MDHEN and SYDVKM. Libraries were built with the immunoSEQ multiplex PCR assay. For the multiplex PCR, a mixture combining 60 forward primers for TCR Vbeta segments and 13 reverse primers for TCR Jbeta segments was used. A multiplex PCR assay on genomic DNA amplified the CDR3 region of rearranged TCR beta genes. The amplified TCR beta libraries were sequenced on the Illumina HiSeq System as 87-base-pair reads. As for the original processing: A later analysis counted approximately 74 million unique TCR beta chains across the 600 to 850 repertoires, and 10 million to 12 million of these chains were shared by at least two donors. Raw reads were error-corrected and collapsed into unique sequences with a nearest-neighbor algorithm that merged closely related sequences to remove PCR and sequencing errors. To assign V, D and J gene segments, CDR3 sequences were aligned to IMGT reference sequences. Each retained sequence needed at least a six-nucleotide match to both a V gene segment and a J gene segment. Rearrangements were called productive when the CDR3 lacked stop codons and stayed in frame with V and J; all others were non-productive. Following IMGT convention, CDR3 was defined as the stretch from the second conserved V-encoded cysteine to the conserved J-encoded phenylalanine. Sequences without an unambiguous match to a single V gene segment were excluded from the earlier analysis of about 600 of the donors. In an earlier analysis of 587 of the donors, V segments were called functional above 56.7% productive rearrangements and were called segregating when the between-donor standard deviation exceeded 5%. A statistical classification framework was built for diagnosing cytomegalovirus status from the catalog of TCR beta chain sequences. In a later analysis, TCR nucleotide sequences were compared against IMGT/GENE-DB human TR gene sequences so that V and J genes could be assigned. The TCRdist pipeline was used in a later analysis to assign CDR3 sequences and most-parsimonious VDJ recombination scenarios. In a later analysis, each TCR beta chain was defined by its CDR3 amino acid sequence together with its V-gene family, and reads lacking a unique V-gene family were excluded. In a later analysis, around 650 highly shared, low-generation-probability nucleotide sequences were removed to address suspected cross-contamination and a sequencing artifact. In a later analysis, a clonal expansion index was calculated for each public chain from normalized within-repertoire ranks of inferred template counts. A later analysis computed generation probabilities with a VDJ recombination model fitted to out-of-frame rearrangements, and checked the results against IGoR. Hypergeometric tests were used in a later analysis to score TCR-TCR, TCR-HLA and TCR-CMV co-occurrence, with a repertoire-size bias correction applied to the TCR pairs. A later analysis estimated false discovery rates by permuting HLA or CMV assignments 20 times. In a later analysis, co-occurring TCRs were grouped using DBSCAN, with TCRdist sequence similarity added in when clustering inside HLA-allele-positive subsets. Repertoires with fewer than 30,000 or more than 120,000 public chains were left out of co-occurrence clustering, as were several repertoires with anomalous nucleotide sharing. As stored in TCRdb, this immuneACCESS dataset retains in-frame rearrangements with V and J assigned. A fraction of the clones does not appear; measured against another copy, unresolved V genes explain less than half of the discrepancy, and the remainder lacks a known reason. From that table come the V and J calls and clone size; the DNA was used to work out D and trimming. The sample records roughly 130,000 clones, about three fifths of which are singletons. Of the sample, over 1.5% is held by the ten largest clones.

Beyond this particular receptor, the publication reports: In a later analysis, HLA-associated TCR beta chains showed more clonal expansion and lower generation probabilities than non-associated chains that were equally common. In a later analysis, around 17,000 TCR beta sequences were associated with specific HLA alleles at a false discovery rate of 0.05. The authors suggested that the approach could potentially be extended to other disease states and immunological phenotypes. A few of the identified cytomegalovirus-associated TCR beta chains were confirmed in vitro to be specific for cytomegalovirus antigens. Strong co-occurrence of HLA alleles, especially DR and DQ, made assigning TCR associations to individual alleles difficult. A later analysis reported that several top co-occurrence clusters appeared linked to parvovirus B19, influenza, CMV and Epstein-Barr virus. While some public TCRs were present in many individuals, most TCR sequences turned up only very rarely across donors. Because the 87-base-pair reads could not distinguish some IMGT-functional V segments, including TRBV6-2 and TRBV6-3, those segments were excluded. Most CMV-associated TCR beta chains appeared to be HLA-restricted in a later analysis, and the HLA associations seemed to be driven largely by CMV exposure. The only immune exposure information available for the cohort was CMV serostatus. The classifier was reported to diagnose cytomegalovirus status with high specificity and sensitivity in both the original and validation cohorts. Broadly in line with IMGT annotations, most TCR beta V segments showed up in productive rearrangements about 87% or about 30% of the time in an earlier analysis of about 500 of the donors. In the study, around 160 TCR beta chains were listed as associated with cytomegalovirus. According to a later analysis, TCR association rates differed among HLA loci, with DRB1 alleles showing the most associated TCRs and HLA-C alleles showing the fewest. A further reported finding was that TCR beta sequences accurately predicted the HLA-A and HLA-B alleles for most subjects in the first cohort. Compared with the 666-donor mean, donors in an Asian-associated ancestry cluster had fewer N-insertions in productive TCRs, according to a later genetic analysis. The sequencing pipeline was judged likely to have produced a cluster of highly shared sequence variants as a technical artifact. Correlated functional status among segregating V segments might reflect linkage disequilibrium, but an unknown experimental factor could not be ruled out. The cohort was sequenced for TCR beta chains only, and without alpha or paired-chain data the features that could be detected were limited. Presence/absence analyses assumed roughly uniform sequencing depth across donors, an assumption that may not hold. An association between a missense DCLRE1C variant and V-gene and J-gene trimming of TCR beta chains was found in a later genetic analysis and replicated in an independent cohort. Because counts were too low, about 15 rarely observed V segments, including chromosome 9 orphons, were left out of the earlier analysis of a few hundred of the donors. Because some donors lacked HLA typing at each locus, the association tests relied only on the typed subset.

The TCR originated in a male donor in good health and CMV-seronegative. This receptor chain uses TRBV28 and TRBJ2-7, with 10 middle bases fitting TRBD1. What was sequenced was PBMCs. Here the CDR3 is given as CASSLRDRGWEQYF. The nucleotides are TGTGCCAGCAGTTTACGGGACAGGGGCTGGGAGCAGTACTTC.